Listed below are T cell receptor beta chains from one sample, sequenced in a study of immune evolution from preneoplasia to lung adenocarcinoma. TCRdb's table, derived via immunoSEQ multiplex PCR, lists solely in-frame clones and lacks some. The sample lists thousands of clones, roughly 80% seen once, with about 3.4% in the top ten. The sample taken for sequencing was FFPE adjacent normal lung tissue. Source of these receptors: a donor at least 70 years old with lung adenocarcinoma. CDR3s include the opening cysteine and the closing phenylalanine or tryptophan. The D gene is left open where the match is weak. Clone size is shown for a subset of rows, as once, few, many or a class of expanded clone.

TRBV6-5	TRBJ1-4	-	-	TGTGCCAGCAGCCGAGGAGCAGGGCGTACTGAAAAACTGTTTTTT	CASSRGAGRTEKLFF
TRBV4-2	TRBJ1-4	-	-	TGTGCCAGCAGCCAGTCGGACAGATCTAATGAAAAACTGTTTTTT	CASSQSDRSNEKLFF
TRBV7-3	TRBJ2-1	-	-	TGTGCCAGCAGCTTAGGACCGGACAATGAGCAGTTCTTC	CASSLGPDNEQFF
TRBV7-6	TRBJ2-1	-	TRBD2	TGTGCCAGCAGCTCGCTAGCGGGAGGGCCTTATGAGCAGTTCTTC	CASSSLAGGPYEQFF
TRBV9	TRBJ1-1	-	-	TGTGCCAGCAGCGGTGGGGGGTGGAACACTGAAGCTTTCTTT	CASSGGGWNTEAFF
TRBV30	TRBJ1-4	-	-	TGTGCCTGGAGTGTAACGGGAACGGATGAAAAACTGTTTTTT	CAWSVTGTDEKLFF
TRBV2	TRBJ2-1	-	TRBD2	TGTGCCAGGGGACTAGCAGACAATGAGCAGTTCTTC	CARGLADNEQFF
TRBV5-6	TRBJ1-2	large	-	TGTGCCAGCCGCAACCAGGGACATTATGGCTACACCTTC	CASRNQGHYGYTF
TRBV10-3	TRBJ1-2	-	TRBD1	TGTGCCATCAGTGTTATGGGACAGGGATTAAACTATGGCTACACCTTC	CAISVMGQGLNYGYTF
TRBV10-2	TRBJ2-7	-	TRBD1	TGCGCCAGCAGTGAGACAGGGGACGAGCAGTACTTC	CASSETGDEQYF
TRBV27	TRBJ2-1	-	TRBD1	TGTGCCAGCACTCTCTCCGGGACAGGGTTACTGCATGAGCAGTTCTTC	CASTLSGTGLLHEQFF
TRBV21-1	TRBJ1-1	-	-	TGTGCCAGCAGCATCGACAGGGGGGATGATGAAGCTTTCTTT	CASSIDRGDDEAFF
TRBV29-1	TRBJ2-7	-	-	TGCAGCGTTGAAGTTGGGGACGAGCAGTACTTC	CSVEVGDEQYF
TRBV7-2	TRBJ2-6	once	-	TGTGCCAGCAGCTCCGGTCTTGGGGCCAACGTCCTGACTTTC	CASSSGLGANVLTF
TRBV11-3	TRBJ1-1	-	-	TGTGCCAGCACCCAAGGGGCTGTGGACACTGAAGCTTTCTTT	CASTQGAVDTEAFF
TRBV12-5	TRBJ2-1	once	-	TGTGCTAGTGCCCAGGGGGGGGCTTTATACAATGAGCAGTTCTTC	CASAQGGALYNEQFF
TRBV25-1	TRBJ1-1	-	-	TGTGCCAGCAGTGAATATCGATGGGGGGGTGATGAAGCTTTCTTT	CASSEYRWGGDEAFF
TRBV4-3	TRBJ2-3	few	TRBD2	TGCGCCAGCAGCCAGCATTCGAGCGGGAGGAGCAGCAAGGCAGATACGCAGTATTTT	CASSQHSSGRSSKADTQYF
TRBV2	TRBJ2-7	-	-	TGTGCCAGCAGTGAATTGGGGGGGCTCTACGAGCAGTACTTC	CASSELGGLYEQYF
TRBV6-5	TRBJ2-1	-	TRBD1	TGTGCCAGCACCAGGGGGCGCTACAATGAGCAGTTCTTC	CASTRGRYNEQFF
TRBV18	TRBJ2-5	few	-	TGTGCCAGCTCACCCAACGATCAAGCGGAGACCCAGTACTTC	CASSPNDQAETQYF
TRBV6-1	TRBJ1-1	-	-	TGTGCCAGCAGTGAATGGAAGGGTGGCACTGAAGCTTTCTTT	CASSEWKGGTEAFF
TRBV7-3	TRBJ2-7	-	-	TGTGCCAGCAGCACTAATCCAGGGTCCTACGAGCAGTACTTC	CASSTNPGSYEQYF
TRBV18	TRBJ2-6	-	TRBD1	TGTGCCAGCTCACCCCGGGACAGCGCCTCTGGGGCCAACGTCCTGACTTTC	CASSPRDSASGANVLTF
TRBV29-1	TRBJ2-2	-	TRBD1	TGCAGCGTTGGGGGAGAGACAGGGGGGTGGGTCGGGGAGCTGTTTTTT	CSVGGETGGWVGELFF
TRBV7-2	TRBJ2-7	once	-	TGTGCCAGCAGTCGATTGGGCTACGAGCAGTACTTC	CASSRLGYEQYF
TRBV7-9	TRBJ2-1	-	-	TGTGCCAGCAGCTTAGTAGGGCGTGAGCAGTTCTTC	CASSLVGREQFF
TRBV11-2	TRBJ2-1	-	TRBD2	TGTGCCAGCAGCTTAGTAGCGGGAGACTCCCATGAGCAGTTCTTC	CASSLVAGDSHEQFF
TRBV11-2	TRBJ1-1	-	-	TGTGCCAGCAGCTTAGTCGGGGGCGGCACTGAAGCTTTCTTT	CASSLVGGGTEAFF
TRBV29-1	TRBJ2-5	-	-	TGCAGTGTAGGGTCCCAGACCCAGTACTTC	CSVGSQTQYF
TRBV7-2	TRBJ2-7	-	-	TGTGCCAGCAGCTTAGGCCCTTGGAGCGAGCAGTACTTC	CASSLGPWSEQYF
TRBV6-5	TRBJ1-1	-	TRBD1	TGTGCCAGCAGAAGACAGGGAGTGGACACTGAAGCTTTCTTT	CASRRQGVDTEAFF
TRBV7-2	TRBJ2-5	-	-	TGTGCCAGCAGCTCCATGGGCGGGTACCAAGAGACCCAGTACTTC	CASSSMGGYQETQYF
TRBV6-1	TRBJ2-1	-	-	TGTGCCAGCAGTGGGGTATCCTACAATGAGCAGTTCTTC	CASSGVSYNEQFF
TRBV30	TRBJ2-5	-	-	TGTGCCTGGAGTTCCCGACAACTGGGGAGAGAGACCCAGTACTTC	CAWSSRQLGRETQYF
TRBV10-2	TRBJ1-2	once	-	TGCGCCAGCAGTGAGTACACCTATGGCTACACCTTC	CASSEYTYGYTF
TRBV6-5	TRBJ1-2	-	TRBD1	TGTGCCAGCAGGATAACAGGGGAGGCTGGCTACACCTTC	CASRITGEAGYTF
TRBV5-1	TRBJ2-3	-	TRBD2	TGCGCCAGCAGCCCTGTCACTAGCGGGATTTTAAATACGCAGTATTTT	CASSPVTSGILNTQYF
TRBV5-6	TRBJ2-5	-	TRBD1	TGTGCCAGCAGCTTGGTGACAGGGGGAATCAGAGAGACCCAGTACTTC	CASSLVTGGIRETQYF
TRBV9	TRBJ1-2	-	-	TGTGCCAGCAGCGTAGCTATTGGGGCTGGCTACACCTTC	CASSVAIGAGYTF
TRBV4-1	TRBJ2-7	-	-	TGCGCCAGCAGCCAAGATGGGCCCCGGGGGGAGCAGTACTTC	CASSQDGPRGEQYF
TRBV6-6	TRBJ1-5	-	-	TGTGCCAGCAGTTATGGTGACAGGCAGCCCCAGCATTTT	CASSYGDRQPQHF
TRBV7-6	TRBJ2-2	-	-	TGTGCCAGCAGCACCGTGCAAGACACCGGGGAGCTGTTTTTT	CASSTVQDTGELFF
TRBV30	TRBJ2-7	-	TRBD1	TGTGCCTGGGGAACAGGGGCCTCCTACGAGCAGTACTTC	CAWGTGASYEQYF
TRBV11-2	TRBJ1-3	-	-	TGTGCCAGCAGCCTCTCGTTATCTGGAAACACCATATATTTT	CASSLSLSGNTIYF
TRBV2	TRBJ1-2	-	-	TGTGCCAGCAGAGTTATCAGGGGACGGGGCTACACCTTC	CASRVIRGRGYTF
TRBV7-9	TRBJ1-2	few	-	TGTGCCAGCAGCAAAACGGGGGGCGGCGGCTACACCTTC	CASSKTGGGGYTF
TRBV6-6	TRBJ2-1	-	TRBD1	TGTGCCAGCGAATCGGGACAGAGAACCAATGAGCAGTTCTTC	CASESGQRTNEQFF
TRBV7-3	TRBJ1-3	once	-	TGTGCCAGCAGCGCAAGCTTTGGCTCTGGAAACACCATATATTTT	CASSASFGSGNTIYF
TRBV21-1	TRBJ2-7	-	-	TGTGCCAGCAGCAAAGGGGAAGCGGGAACCTACGAGCAGTACTTC	CASSKGEAGTYEQYF
TRBV7-2	TRBJ2-5	-	-	TGTGCCAGCAGCTTAGCTCCCGCCTCAGAGACCCAGTACTTC	CASSLAPASETQYF
TRBV11-3	TRBJ2-7	-	-	TGTGCCAGCAGCTTTGGGAAAGCAAGTGAGCAGTACTTC	CASSFGKASEQYF